Included here is one TCR beta chain sequence, with context. In germline, CDR1 is MRHNA, CDR2 SNTAGT. V was cut by 5 bases and J by 1 base, with 8 bases left in between. The CDR3 totals 13 residues. Method: immunoSEQ multiplex PCR; TCRdb's copy keeps in-frame clones and lacks some. The top ten clones hold over 10% of a sample with more than 90,000 clones, roughly 84% of them seen once. These data come from a study of blood T cell repertoires in COVID-19. Overall study context: Sites across the United States, Italy and Spain contributed samples from acute and convalescent COVID-19. From T cells, B-cell-depleted T cells, or PBMCs came the material, which was cDNA or gDNA.

The clonotype was recovered from a human donor in a cohort sampled during active COVID-19. V gene TRBV6-4 combines with J gene TRBJ1-1; no reliable D call. The sequencing input was peripheral blood. The CDR3 spells CASSKQPNTEAFF. The CDR3 DNA follows: TGTGCCAGCAGTAAACAGCCGAACACTGAAGCTTTCTTT.